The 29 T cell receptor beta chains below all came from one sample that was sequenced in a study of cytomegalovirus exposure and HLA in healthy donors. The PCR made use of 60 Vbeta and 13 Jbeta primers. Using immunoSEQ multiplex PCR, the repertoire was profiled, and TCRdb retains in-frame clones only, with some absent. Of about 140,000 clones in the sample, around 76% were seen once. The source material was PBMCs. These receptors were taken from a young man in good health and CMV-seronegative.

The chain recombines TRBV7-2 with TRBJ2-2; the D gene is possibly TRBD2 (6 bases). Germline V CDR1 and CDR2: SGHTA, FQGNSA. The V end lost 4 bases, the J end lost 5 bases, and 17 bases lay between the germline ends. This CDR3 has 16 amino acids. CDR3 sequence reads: CASSSRRGGRTGELFF. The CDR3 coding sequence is TGTGCCAGCAGCTCCCGGCGGGGCGGTAGGACCGGGGAGCTGTTTTTT.

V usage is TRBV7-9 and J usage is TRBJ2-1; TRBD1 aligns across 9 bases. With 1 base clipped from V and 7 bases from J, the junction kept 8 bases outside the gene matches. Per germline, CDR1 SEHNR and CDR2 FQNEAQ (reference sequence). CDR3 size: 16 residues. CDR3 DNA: TGTGCCAGCAGCTTAGTACAGGGGGCTAAAGAGAATGAGCAGTTCTTC. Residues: CASSLVQGAKENEQFF.

CDR3 sequence (DNA): TGTGCCAGCAGTTATGAGGACTATGGCTACACCTTC. This codes for CASSYEDYGYTF. This chain links TRBV2 with TRBJ1-2; the D is unclear. Germline CDR1 SNHLY, CDR2 FYNNEI. This CDR3 is 12 amino acids long. The V end lost 5 bases, the J end lost 3 bases, and 7 bases lay between the germline ends.

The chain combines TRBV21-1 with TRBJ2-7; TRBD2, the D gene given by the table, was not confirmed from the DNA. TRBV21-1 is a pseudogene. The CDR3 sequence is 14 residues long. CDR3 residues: CASSTGTRAYEQYF. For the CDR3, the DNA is TGTGCCAGCAGCACCGGGACTAGAGCCTACGAGCAGTACTTC.

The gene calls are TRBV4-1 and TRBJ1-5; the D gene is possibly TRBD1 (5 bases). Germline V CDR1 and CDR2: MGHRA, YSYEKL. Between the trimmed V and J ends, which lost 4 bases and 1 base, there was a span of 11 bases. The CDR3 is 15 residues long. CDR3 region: CASSPQVMSNQPQHF. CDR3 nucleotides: TGCGCCAGCAGCCCACAGGTAATGAGCAATCAGCCCCAGCATTTT.

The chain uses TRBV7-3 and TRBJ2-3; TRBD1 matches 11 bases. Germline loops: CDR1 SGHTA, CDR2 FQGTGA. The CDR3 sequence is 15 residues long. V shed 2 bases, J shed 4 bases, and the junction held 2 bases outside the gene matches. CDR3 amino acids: CASSLGQGAADTQYF. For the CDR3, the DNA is TGTGCCAGCAGCTTAGGACAGGGGGCCGCAGATACGCAGTATTTT.

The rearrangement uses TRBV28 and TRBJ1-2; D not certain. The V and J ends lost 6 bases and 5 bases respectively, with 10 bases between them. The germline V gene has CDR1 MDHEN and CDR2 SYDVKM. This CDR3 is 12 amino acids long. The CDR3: CASSPDTYGYTF. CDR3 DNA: TGTGCCAGCAGCCCCGACACGTATGGCTACACCTTC.

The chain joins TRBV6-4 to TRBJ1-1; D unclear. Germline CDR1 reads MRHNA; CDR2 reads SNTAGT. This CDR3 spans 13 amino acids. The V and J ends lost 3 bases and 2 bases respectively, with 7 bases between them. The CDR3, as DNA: TGTGCCAGCAGTGAATCAGGAAACACTGAAGCTTTCTTT. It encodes CASSESGNTEAFF.

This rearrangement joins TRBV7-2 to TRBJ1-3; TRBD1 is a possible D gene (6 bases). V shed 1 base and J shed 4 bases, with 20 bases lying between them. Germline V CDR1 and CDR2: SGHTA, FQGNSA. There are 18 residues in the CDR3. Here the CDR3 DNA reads TGTGCCAGCAGCTTAGAACGGGGGGCCGCGGGGGGAGGAAACACCATATATTTT. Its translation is CASSLERGAAGGGNTIYF.

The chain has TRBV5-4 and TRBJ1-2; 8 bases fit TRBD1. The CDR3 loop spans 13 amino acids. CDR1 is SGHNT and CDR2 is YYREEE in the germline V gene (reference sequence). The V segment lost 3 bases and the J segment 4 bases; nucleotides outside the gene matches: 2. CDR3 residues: CASSWDRSYGYTF. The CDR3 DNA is TGTGCCAGCAGCTGGGACAGGAGCTATGGCTACACCTTC.

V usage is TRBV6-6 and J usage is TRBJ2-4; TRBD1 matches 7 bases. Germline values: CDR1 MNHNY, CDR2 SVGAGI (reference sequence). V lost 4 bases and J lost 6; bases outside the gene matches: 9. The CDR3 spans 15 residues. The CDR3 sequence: CASSSYDRDGNIQYF. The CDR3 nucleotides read TGTGCCAGCAGTTCATACGACAGGGATGGAAACATTCAGTACTTC.

The CDR3 DNA sequence: TGTGCCAGCAGCCCATGGACTAGCGGGACCCGACGGGAGCAGTACTTC. It specifies CASSPWTSGTRREQYF. This chain links TRBV9 with TRBJ2-5; TRBD2 agrees at 12 bases. The V gene's germline CDR1 is SGDLS and CDR2 YYNGEE. Trimming took 4 bases from V and 11 from J; bases not matched to a gene: 15. CDR3 length: 16 amino acids.

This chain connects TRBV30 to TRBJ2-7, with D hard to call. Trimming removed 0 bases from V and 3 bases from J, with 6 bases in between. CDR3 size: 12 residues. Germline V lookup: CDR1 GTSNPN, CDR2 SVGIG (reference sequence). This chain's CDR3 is CAWSVQFYEQYF. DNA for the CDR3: TGTGCCTGGAGTGTACAGTTCTACGAGCAGTACTTC.

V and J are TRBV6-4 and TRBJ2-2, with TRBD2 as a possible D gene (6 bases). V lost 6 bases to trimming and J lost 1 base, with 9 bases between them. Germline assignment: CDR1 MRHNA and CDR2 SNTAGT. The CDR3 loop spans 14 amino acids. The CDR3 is CASSRLGNTGELFF. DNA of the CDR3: TGTGCCAGCAGCCGACTAGGGAACACCGGGGAGCTGTTTTTT.

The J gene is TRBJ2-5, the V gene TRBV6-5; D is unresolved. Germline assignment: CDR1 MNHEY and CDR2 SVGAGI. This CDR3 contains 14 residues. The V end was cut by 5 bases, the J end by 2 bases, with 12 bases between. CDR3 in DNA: TGTGCCAGCAGTGACGCACAGATACAAGAGACCCAGTACTTC. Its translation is CASSDAQIQETQYF.

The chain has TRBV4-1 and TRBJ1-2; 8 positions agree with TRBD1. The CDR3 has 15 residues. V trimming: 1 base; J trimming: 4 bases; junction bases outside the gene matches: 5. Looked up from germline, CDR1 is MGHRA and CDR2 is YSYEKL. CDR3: CASSQGTGNGYGYTF. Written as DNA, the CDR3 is TGCGCCAGCAGCCAAGGGACAGGGAACGGCTATGGCTACACCTTC.

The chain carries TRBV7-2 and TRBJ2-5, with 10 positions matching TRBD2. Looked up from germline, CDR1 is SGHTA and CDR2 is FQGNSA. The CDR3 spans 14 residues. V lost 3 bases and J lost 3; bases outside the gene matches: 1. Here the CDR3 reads CASSFGLAEETQYF. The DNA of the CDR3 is TGTGCCAGCAGCTTTGGACTAGCGGAAGAGACCCAGTACTTC. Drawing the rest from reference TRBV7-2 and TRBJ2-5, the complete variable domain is GAGVSQSPSNKVTEKGKDVELRCDPISGHTALYWYRQSLGQGLEFLIYFQGNSAPDKSGLPSDRFSAERTGGSVSTLTIQRTQQEDSAVYLCASSFGLAEETQYFGPGTRLLVL.

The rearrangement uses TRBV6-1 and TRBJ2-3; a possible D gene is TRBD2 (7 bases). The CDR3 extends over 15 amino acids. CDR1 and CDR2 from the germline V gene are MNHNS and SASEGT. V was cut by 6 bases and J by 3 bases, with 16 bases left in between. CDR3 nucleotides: TGTGCCAGCAGGGGGGGGAGGGGGTTTACAGATACGCAGTATTTT. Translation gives CASRGGRGFTDTQYF.

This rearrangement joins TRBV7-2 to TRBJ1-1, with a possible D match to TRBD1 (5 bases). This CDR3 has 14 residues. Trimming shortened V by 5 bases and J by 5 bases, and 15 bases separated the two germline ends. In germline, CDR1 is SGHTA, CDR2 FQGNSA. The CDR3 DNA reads TGTGCCAGCAGCCCGGGACGACTAGGAACTGAAGCTTTCTTT. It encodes CASSPGRLGTEAFF.

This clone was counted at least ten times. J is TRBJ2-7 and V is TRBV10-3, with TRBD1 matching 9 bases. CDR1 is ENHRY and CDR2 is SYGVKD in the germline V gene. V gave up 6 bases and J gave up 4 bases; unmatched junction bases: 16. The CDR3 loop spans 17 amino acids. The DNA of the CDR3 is TGTGCCATCAGAGAAACAGGGGGCGAACTAGCGCGGTACGAGCAGTACTTC. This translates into CAIRETGGELARYEQYF.

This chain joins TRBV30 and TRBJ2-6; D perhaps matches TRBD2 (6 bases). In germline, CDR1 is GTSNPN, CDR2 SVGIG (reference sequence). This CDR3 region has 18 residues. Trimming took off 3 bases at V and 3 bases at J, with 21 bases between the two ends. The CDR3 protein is CAWRRDGGIRYGANVLTF. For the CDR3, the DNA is TGTGCCTGGAGAAGAGACGGAGGGATAAGGTATGGGGCCAACGTCCTGACTTTC.

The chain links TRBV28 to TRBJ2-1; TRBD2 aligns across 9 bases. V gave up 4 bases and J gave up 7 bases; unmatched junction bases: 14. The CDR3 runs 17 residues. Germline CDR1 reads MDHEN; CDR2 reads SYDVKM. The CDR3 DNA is TGTGCCAGCAGTTCCCCCTTCGGTAGCGGGAGTATTAATGAGCAGTTCTTC. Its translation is CASSSPFGSGSINEQFF.

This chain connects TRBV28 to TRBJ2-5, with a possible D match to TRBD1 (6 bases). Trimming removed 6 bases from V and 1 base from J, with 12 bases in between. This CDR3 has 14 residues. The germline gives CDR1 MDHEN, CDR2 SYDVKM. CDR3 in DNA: TGTGCCAGCAGCCCTCGGGACACCCAAGAGACCCAGTACTTC. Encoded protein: CASSPRDTQETQYF.

This chain's CDR3 is CASSSGTTNTGELFF. In nucleotides, the CDR3 is TGCGCCAGCAGCTCCGGGACTACTAACACCGGGGAGCTGTTTTTT. The rearrangement links TRBV5-1 to TRBJ2-2, with 7 bases aligning to TRBD2. The CDR3 is 15 residues long. Germline CDR1 SGHRS, CDR2 YFSETQ. With V trimmed by 3 bases and J by 2 bases, 4 bases remained unmatched.

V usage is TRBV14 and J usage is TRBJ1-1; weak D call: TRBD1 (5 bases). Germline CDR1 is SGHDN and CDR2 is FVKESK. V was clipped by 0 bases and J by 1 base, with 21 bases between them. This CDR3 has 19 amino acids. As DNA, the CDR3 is TGTGCCAGCAGCCAAGATATAGTGACCCGGACAACCTGGAACACTGAAGCTTTCTTT. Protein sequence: CASSQDIVTRTTWNTEAFF.

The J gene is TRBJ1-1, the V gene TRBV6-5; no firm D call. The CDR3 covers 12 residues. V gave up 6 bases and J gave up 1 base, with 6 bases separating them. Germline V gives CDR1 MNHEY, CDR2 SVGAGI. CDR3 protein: CASSRANTEAFF. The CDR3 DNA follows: TGTGCCAGCAGCCGCGCGAACACTGAAGCTTTCTTT.

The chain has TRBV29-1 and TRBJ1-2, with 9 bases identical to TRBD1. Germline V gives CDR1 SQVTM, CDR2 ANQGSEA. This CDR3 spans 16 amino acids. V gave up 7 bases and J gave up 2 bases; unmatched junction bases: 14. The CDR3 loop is CSAFVGQGITNYGYTF. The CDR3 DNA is TGCAGCGCTTTTGTGGGACAGGGCATTACAAACTATGGCTACACCTTC.

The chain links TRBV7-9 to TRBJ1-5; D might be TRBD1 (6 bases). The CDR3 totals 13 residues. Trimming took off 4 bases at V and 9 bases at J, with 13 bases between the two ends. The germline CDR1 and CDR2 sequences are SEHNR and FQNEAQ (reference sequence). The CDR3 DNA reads TGTGCCAGCAGCTCAAACAGGGTGCGGCCCCAGCATTTT. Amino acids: CASSSNRVRPQHF.

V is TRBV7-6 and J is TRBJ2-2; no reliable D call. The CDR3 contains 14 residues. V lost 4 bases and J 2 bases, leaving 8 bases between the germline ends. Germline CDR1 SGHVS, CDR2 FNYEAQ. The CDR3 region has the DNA TGTGCCAGCAGCTCATACTCTAACACCGGGGAGCTGTTTTTT. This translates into CASSSYSNTGELFF.